This TCR beta chain was observed in a study of beta chain features in type 1 diabetes. On the study more broadly: Some 110 million sorted cells were examined across all samples.

Overall study results and limits: Reduced insertions and increased deletions marked VDJ junctions in type 1 diabetes patients. Researchers cautioned that cDNA sequencing could over-represent cells with high TCR expression.

Every bit of the isolated RNA underwent reverse transcription, so sequencing read expressed TCRB transcripts. Here immunoSEQ multiplex PCR was the method, and the copy in TCRdb shows in-frame clones only, minus some. Of 250,000 or so clones in the sample, roughly two thirds were seen once. Central memory, naive, regulatory and stem cell-like memory CD4+ cells were sorted by CD45RO/CCR7/CD25/CD127/CD95/CD27. Remarks on this clone: As yet, its antigen is unknown.

V lost 6 bases and J lost 3, with 13 bases in between. Germline V CDR1 and CDR2: SGHRS, YFSETQ. This CDR3 has 13 residues. The TCR sequence derives from a man in his thirties or forties in good health. The V and J genes are TRBV5-1 and TRBJ2-7; D is uncertain. Sequenced sample: naive CD4+ T cells from blood. The CDR3 protein is CASTLGRDYEQYF. The CDR3 DNA reads TGCGCCAGCACCCTGGGAAGGGACTACGAGCAGTACTTC.